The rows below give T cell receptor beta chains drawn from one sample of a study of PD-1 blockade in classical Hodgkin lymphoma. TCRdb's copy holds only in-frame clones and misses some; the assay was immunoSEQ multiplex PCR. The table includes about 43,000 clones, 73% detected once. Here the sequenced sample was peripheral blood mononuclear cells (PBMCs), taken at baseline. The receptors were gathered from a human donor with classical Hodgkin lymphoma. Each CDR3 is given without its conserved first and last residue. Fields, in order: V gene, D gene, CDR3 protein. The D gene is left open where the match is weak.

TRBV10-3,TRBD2,AISKSGGTSSNEQF
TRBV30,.,AWSVWARRRMSSYEQY
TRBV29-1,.,SVEDEGARGYGQY
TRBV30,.,AWSVQAPETQY
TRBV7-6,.,ASSLMQGGEKLF
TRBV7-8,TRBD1,ASSLVGQGYEQY
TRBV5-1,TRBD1,ASTPGGGTEAF
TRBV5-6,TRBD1,ASSRDRGNLGANYGYT
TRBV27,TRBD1,ASTLALGTGVDNEQF
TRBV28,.,ASSLQGEVTEAF
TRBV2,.,ASIGGRNEKLF
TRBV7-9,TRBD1,ASSPGTGGPYGYT
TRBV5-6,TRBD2,ASTPLAGASSYNEQF
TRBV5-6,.,ASSFSTGYT
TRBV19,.,ASSIIRVPYNEQF
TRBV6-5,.,ASSYGTTNEKLF
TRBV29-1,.,SVDFPQSTDTQY
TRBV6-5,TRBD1,ASSYSRPGGNSPLH
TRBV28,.,ASSLSWEPEQF
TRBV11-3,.,ASSYEWGAFEPYGYT
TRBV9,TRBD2,ASSASTSGREETQY
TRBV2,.,ASSVENYGYT